These T cell receptor beta chains were read from a single sample in a study of preoperative IRX-2 immunotherapy in early breast cancer. The protocol was immunoSEQ multiplex PCR, while the TCRdb copy is restricted to in-frame clones and leaves out a portion. The sample has 20,000 to 30,000 clones, 75% to 80% seen once. Here the sequenced sample was lymph node tissue, taken before IRX-2 immunotherapy. The receptors here all came from a human donor with breast cancer. The CDR3 runs from the conserved cysteine through the conserved F or W. A D gene is named only where the DNA matches it firmly. Size tells how often a clone was seen (once, few, many) or the class of an expanded clone, and some rows leave it out.

v_gene	j_gene	abundance	d_gene	CDR3aa	CDR3nt
TRBV7-4	TRBJ2-3	once	NA	CASRLHGGTDTQYF	TGTGCCAGCAGGTTACACGGGGGCACAGATACGCAGTATTTT
TRBV5-1	TRBJ2-7	NA	TRBD1	CASSLGTGAAYEQYF	TGCGCCAGCAGCTTAGGGACAGGGGCTGCCTACGAGCAGTACTTC
TRBV5-1	TRBJ2-7	few	NA	CASSLGTGRASSEQYF	TGCGCCAGCAGCTTGGGTACGGGTAGGGCCTCCAGCGAGCAGTACTTC
TRBV28	TRBJ1-5	once	NA	CASSPWGFNQPQHF	TGTGCCAGCAGTCCCTGGGGCTTCAATCAGCCCCAGCATTTT
TRBV11-3	TRBJ1-4	few	NA	CASSPHLGGANEKLFF	TGTGCCAGCAGCCCCCACCTGGGGGGAGCTAATGAAAAACTGTTTTTT
TRBV14	TRBJ2-7	NA	NA	CASSQGYYEQYF	TGTGCCAGCAGCCAGGGGTACTACGAGCAGTACTTC
TRBV19	TRBJ2-6	NA	NA	CASSTFSGGSGANVLTF	TGTGCCAGTAGTACTTTTTCTGGGGGGTCTGGGGCCAACGTCCTGACTTTC
TRBV28	TRBJ1-1	NA	NA	CASRYQVNRAFF	TGTGCCAGCAGATACCAGGTAAATCGGGCTTTCTTT
TRBV11-3	TRBJ1-1	few	NA	CASSLGGSRTEAFF	TGTGCCAGCAGCTTAGGGGGGTCGCGCACTGAAGCTTTCTTT
TRBV28	TRBJ1-2	NA	NA	CASSPPVYGYTF	TGTGCCAGCAGTCCACCGGTATATGGCTACACCTTC
TRBV28	TRBJ1-4	NA	TRBD1	CASSLWDRDREKLFF	TGTGCCAGCAGTTTATGGGACAGGGATCGGGAAAAACTGTTTTTT
TRBV11-3	TRBJ1-1	few	NA	CASSLGPLNTEAFF	TGTGCCAGCAGCTTGGGCCCCCTCAACACTGAAGCTTTCTTT
TRBV5-1	TRBJ2-3	NA	NA	CATHDPGGTDTQYF	TGCGCCACCCACGACCCCGGCGGCACAGATACGCAGTATTTT
TRBV5-1	TRBJ2-3	NA	TRBD1	CASSSGYRGPTDTQYF	TGCGCCAGCAGCTCGGGATACAGGGGGCCCACAGATACGCAGTATTTT
TRBV5-1	TRBJ2-7	NA	NA	CASSFGTGSYEQYF	TGCGCCAGCAGCTTCGGTACAGGCTCCTACGAGCAGTACTTC
TRBV15	TRBJ1-3	NA	NA	CATSRENPGGSGNTIYF	TGTGCCACCAGCAGAGAAAACCCCGGGGGCTCTGGAAACACCATATATTTT
TRBV11-3	TRBJ2-1	NA	NA	CASSLDRDSYNEQFF	TGTGCTAGCAGCTTAGATCGGGACTCCTACAATGAGCAGTTCTTC
TRBV11-3	TRBJ2-3	NA	TRBD1	CASSFGDSALDTQYF	TGTGCCAGCAGCTTTGGGGACAGCGCCCTAGATACGCAGTATTTT
TRBV14	TRBJ1-1	NA	NA	CASSQEPRVSAFF	TGTGCCAGCAGCCAAGAACCCAGGGTAAGCGCTTTCTTT
TRBV6-4	TRBJ1-5	NA	TRBD1	CAISELGQGAEPQHF	TGTGCCATCAGTGAGTTGGGACAGGGGGCCGAGCCCCAGCATTTT
TRBV19	TRBJ2-7	NA	NA	CASSIEGEQYF	TGTGCCAGTAGTATTGAGGGAGAGCAGTACTTC
TRBV5-1	TRBJ2-5	NA	TRBD2	CASSSGLAGLETQYF	TGCGCCAGCAGCTCAGGACTAGCGGGGTTGGAGACCCAGTACTTC
TRBV19	TRBJ2-2	NA	NA	CASTPDGANTGELFF	TGTGCCAGTACCCCTGACGGCGCGAACACCGGGGAGCTGTTTTTT
TRBV6-8	TRBJ1-5	few	NA	CASSGPTEYQPQHF	TGTGCCAGCAGTGGTCCGACAGAATATCAGCCCCAGCATTTT
TRBV19	TRBJ1-6	NA	TRBD1	CASSLTGTGGLSPLHF	TGTGCCAGTAGCCTAACCGGGACAGGGGGATTGTCACCCCTCCACTTT
TRBV6-8	TRBJ1-5	NA	TRBD1	CASSPTGVGQPQHF	TGTGCCAGCAGCCCGACAGGGGTGGGTCAGCCCCAGCATTTT